The 30 T cell receptor beta chains in this list originate from one sample, sequenced in a study of siplizumab effects on memory and regulatory T cells. The table came from immunoSEQ multiplex PCR; TCRdb's copy has only in-frame clones and leaves some out. The sample consists of 100,000 to 120,000 clones, more than 90% of them appearing once. Sample: CD4+ T cells sorted from blood. These receptor sequences come from a human donor in good health.

The chain employs TRBV7-3 and TRBJ2-5, with TRBD2 matching over 11 bases. CDR1 SGHTA and CDR2 FQGTGA come from the germline V gene. This CDR3 spans 17 amino acids. The ends lost 1 base at V and 2 bases at J; junction bases unmatched: 6. For the CDR3, the DNA is TGTGCCAGCAGCTTAAATCTAGCGGGAGGTATTCAAGAGACCCAGTACTTC. Protein product: CASSLNLAGGIQETQYF.

This clone was observed a few times. The chain recombines TRBV19 with TRBJ2-2; either TRBD1 or TRBD2 may fit D (6 bases each). The CDR3 covers 15 residues. V was shortened by 7 bases and J by 13 bases, with 25 bases between the two germline ends. Germline lookup yields CDR1 LNHDA and CDR2 SQIVND (reference sequence). The DNA of the CDR3 is TGTGCCAGTATGGGAGGCAGGGGAGCTACCTTCGCGCTGTTTTTT. Translation: CASMGGRGATFALFF.

The chain employs TRBV19 and TRBJ1-2; no definite D call. V lost 1 base to trimming and J lost 6 bases, with 12 bases between them. The CDR3 totals 14 residues. Germline V gene sequence: CDR1 LNHDA, CDR2 SQIVND (reference sequence). The CDR3 nucleotides read TGTGCCAGTAGTATAGGAACCATCTCACATGGCTACACCTTC. Amino acid sequence: CASSIGTISHGYTF.

This clone was observed once. The rearrangement links TRBV5-1 to TRBJ1-4; maybe TRBD1 (5 bases). V lost 4 bases, J lost 6 bases, and 13 bases lay in between. The length of the CDR3 is 14 residues. Germline lookup yields CDR1 SGHRS and CDR2 YFSETQ. CDR3 amino acids: CASSGRAGDEKLFF. CDR3 coding DNA: TGCGCCAGCAGCGGGAGGGCGGGGGATGAAAAACTGTTTTTT.

This clone was recorded once. The chain joins TRBV29-1 to TRBJ2-5; D is possibly TRBD2 (5 bases). Trimming took 6 bases from V and 2 from J, leaving 13 bases between them. Germline V gives CDR1 SQVTM, CDR2 ANQGSEA. The CDR3 runs to 13 residues. DNA of the CDR3: TGCAGCGTCCATGTTGGCGGGCAAGAGACCCAGTACTTC. Translating gives CSVHVGGQETQYF.

The CDR3 nucleotides read TGTGCCAGCAGCAACTCAAGGTCCGCGAACACTGAAGCTTTCTTT. Residues: CASSNSRSANTEAFF. The J gene is TRBJ1-1, the V gene TRBV21-1. TRBV21-1 is annotated as a pseudogene. This CDR3 is 15 amino acids long.

V is TRBV6-5 and J is TRBJ1-1; tentative D call: TRBD1 (5 bases). The CDR3 is 13 residues long. The germline gives CDR1 MNHEY, CDR2 SVGAGI. V lost 4 bases, J lost 4 bases, and 10 bases lay in between. CDR3: CASSFQGRTEAFF. CDR3 in DNA: TGTGCCAGCAGTTTTCAGGGACGCACTGAAGCTTTCTTT.

The chain links TRBV7-9 to TRBJ2-5; TRBD1 is a possible D gene (5 bases). Germline V gives CDR1 SEHNR, CDR2 FQNEAQ (reference sequence). Trimming pared 5 bases from V and 1 base from J, leaving 11 bases between. The CDR3 runs 14 residues. The CDR3 nucleotides read TGTGCCAGCAGCCGAGGTGACAGCCAAGAGACCCAGTACTTC. Translation: CASSRGDSQETQYF.

This rearrangement joins TRBV11-3 to TRBJ2-1; tentative D call: TRBD1 (5 bases). CDR3 length equals 13 residues. V lost 0 bases and J lost 10, with 10 bases in between. Germline values: CDR1 SGHNT, CDR2 YENEEA. CDR3 nucleotide sequence: TGTGCCAGCAGCTTAGAGGTTAGGGGCGAGCAGTTCTTC. Translated: CASSLEVRGEQFF.

The chain combines TRBV5-1 with TRBJ2-7; TRBD1 matches 7 bases. The CDR3 loop spans 15 amino acids. With 4 bases clipped from V and 3 bases from J, the junction kept 10 bases outside the gene matches. Germline loops: CDR1 SGHRS, CDR2 YFSETQ. This CDR3 is CASSTRGTGVYEQYF. In DNA form, the CDR3 reads TGCGCCAGCAGCACCAGGGGGACCGGAGTCTACGAGCAGTACTTC.

This clone was detected only once. V usage is TRBV5-1 and J usage is TRBJ1-1; no reliable D call. Per germline, CDR1 SGHRS and CDR2 YFSETQ. Trimming cost V 5 bases and J 4 bases, with 15 bases left between them. The CDR3 has 14 residues. Here the CDR3 reads CASREGLITTEAFF. CDR3 nucleotide sequence: TGCGCCAGCAGGGAAGGGCTCATCACCACTGAAGCTTTCTTT. Combining the CDR3 with reference TRBV5-1 and TRBJ1-1 gives the whole variable domain KAGVTQTPRYLIKTRGQQVTLSCSPISGHRSVSWYQQTPGQGLQFLFEYFSETQRNKGNFPGRFSGRQFSNSRSEMNVSTLELGDSALYLCASREGLITTEAFFGQGTRLTVV.

The chain links TRBV7-2 to TRBJ2-3, with 9 bases identical to TRBD1. There are 16 residues in the CDR3. Looked up from germline, CDR1 is SGHTA and CDR2 is FQGNSA. J was trimmed by 3 bases and V by 1 base; bases with no gene match: 5. The chain's CDR3 is CASSLGGTGRTDTQYF. As DNA, the CDR3 is TGTGCCAGCAGCTTAGGGGGGACAGGGAGAACAGATACGCAGTATTTT. Using reference TRBV7-2 and TRBJ2-3 for the parts outside the CDR3, the full variable domain is GAGVSQSPSNKVTEKGKDVELRCDPISGHTALYWYRQSLGQGLEFLIYFQGNSAPDKSGLPSDRFSAERTGGSVSTLTIQRTQQEDSAVYLCASSLGGTGRTDTQYFGPGTRLTVL.

CDR3 region: CASSPQRARDYGYTF. Written as DNA, the CDR3 is TGTGCCAGCAGCCCACAAAGGGCTCGGGACTATGGCTACACCTTC. The chain has TRBV5-6 and TRBJ1-2; no clear D. Trimming shortened V by 4 bases and J by 3 bases, and 16 bases separated the two germline ends. Per the germline V gene, CDR1 is SGHDT and CDR2 is YYEEEE. The CDR3 totals 15 residues.

A remark on this clone: Within the sample, other DNA sequences also encode this same CDR3. The rearrangement uses TRBV5-1 and TRBJ2-5; D not certain. V dropped 0 bases and J dropped 3 bases, with 0 bases sitting between them. The germline gives CDR1 SGHRS, CDR2 YFSETQ. The CDR3 has 11 residues. CDR3 loop: CASSLEETQYF. The DNA of the CDR3 is TGCGCCAGCAGCTTGGAAGAGACCCAGTACTTC. Variable domain in full (rest from reference TRBV5-1 and TRBJ2-5): KAGVTQTPRYLIKTRGQQVTLSCSPISGHRSVSWYQQTPGQGLQFLFEYFSETQRNKGNFPGRFSGRQFSNSRSEMNVSTLELGDSALYLCASSLEETQYFGPGTRLLVL.

This chain uses TRBV6-1 with TRBJ2-7, with 8 bases fitting TRBD2. The CDR3 has 15 amino acids. Germline CDR1 reads MNHNS; CDR2 reads SASEGT. V lost 5 bases to trimming and J lost 2 bases; unmatched junction nucleotides: 8. This chain's CDR3 is CASSSLAVLTYEQYF. The CDR3 DNA reads as TGTGCCAGCAGTTCACTAGCGGTCTTGACCTACGAGCAGTACTTC.

The rearrangement links TRBV19 to TRBJ1-4, with D maybe TRBD1 (5 bases). V was trimmed by 7 bases and J by 0 bases, leaving 9 bases between them. Germline assignment: CDR1 LNHDA and CDR2 SQIVND (reference sequence). The CDR3 has 14 residues. CDR3 protein: CASTGQATNEKLFF. Here the CDR3 DNA reads TGTGCCAGTACCGGACAAGCAACTAATGAAAAACTGTTTTTT.

The chain links TRBV6-4 to TRBJ2-1; 9 bases map to TRBD2. The CDR3 totals 15 residues. J lost 10 bases, V lost 0 bases, and 7 bases had no gene match. CDR1 MRHNA and CDR2 SNTAGT come from the germline V gene. The CDR3 spells CASSDSASGINEQFF. CDR3 DNA sequence: TGTGCCAGCAGTGACTCGGCTAGCGGGATAAACGAGCAGTTCTTC.

V and J are TRBV4-1 and TRBJ2-1, with 12 positions matching TRBD2. J lost 7 bases, V lost 0 bases, and 7 bases had no gene match. Germline assignment: CDR1 MGHRA and CDR2 YSYEKL. There are 17 residues in the CDR3. The CDR3 loop is CASSQDLAGGPWNEQFF. The DNA of the CDR3 is TGCGCCAGCAGCCAAGATCTAGCGGGAGGGCCTTGGAATGAGCAGTTCTTC.

The gene calls are TRBV9 and TRBJ2-3; 12 nucleotides match TRBD2. This CDR3 is built from 16 residues. V dropped 0 bases and J dropped 6; count of bases not matched to a gene: 5. Germline loops: CDR1 SGDLS, CDR2 YYNGEE. CDR3 bases: TGTGCCAGCAGCGTAGGGACTAGCGGGATTGGGGATACGCAGTATTTT. This encodes CASSVGTSGIGDTQYF. Drawing the rest from reference TRBV9 and TRBJ2-3, the complete variable domain is DSGVTQTPKHLITATGQRVTLRCSPRSGDLSVYWYQQSLDQGLQFLIQYYNGEERAKGNILERFSAQQFPDLHSELNLSSLELGDSALYFCASSVGTSGIGDTQYFGPGTRLTVL.

This chain joins TRBV5-8 and TRBJ2-1, with D maybe TRBD1 (6 bases). Germline CDR1 and CDR2: SGHTS and YDEGEE. The CDR3 spans 15 residues. V lost 0 bases and J lost 2, with 9 bases in between. The CDR3, as DNA: TGTGCCAGCAGCTTGGAAGGGGGACCCTACAATGAGCAGTTCTTC. Translating it yields CASSLEGGPYNEQFF. Complete variable domain (other parts from reference TRBV5-8 and TRBJ2-1): EAGVTQSPTHLIKTRGQQATLRCSPISGHTSVYWYQQALGLGLQFLLWYDEGEERNRGNFPPRFSGRQFPNYSSELNVNALELEDSALYLCASSLEGGPYNEQFFGPGTRLTVL.

This chain uses TRBV11-3 with TRBJ2-1; D gene uncertain. This CDR3 contains 13 residues. Per the germline V gene, CDR1 is SGHNT and CDR2 is YENEEA. Trimming removed 1 base from V and 9 bases from J, with 10 bases in between. The CDR3 spells CASSLGTLSEQFF. The CDR3 region has the DNA TGTGCCAGCAGCTTAGGAACTTTGAGTGAGCAGTTCTTC.

The chain employs TRBV29-1 and TRBJ1-2; D is unclear. V lost 4 bases to trimming and J lost 5 bases, with 17 bases between them. The CDR3 consists of 14 residues. Germline CDR1 is SQVTM and CDR2 is ANQGSEA. CDR3 nucleotide sequence: TGCAGCGTTGGTTTACAAAACTCTCTTTATGGCTACACCTTC. Protein sequence: CSVGLQNSLYGYTF.

The chain joins TRBV14 to TRBJ2-1; 13 bases are shared with TRBD2. CDR1 and CDR2 from the germline V gene are SGHDN and FVKESK. The CDR3 sequence is 14 residues long. V was clipped by 4 bases and J by 15 bases; unmatched bases: 9. The CDR3 DNA reads as TGTGCCAGCAGCCGGCGACCACTAGCGGGGGGGCTGTTCTTC. This sequence encodes CASSRRPLAGGLFF. Variable domain in full (rest from reference TRBV14 and TRBJ2-1): EAGVTQFPSHSVIEKGQTVTLRCDPISGHDNLYWYRRVMGKEIKFLLHFVKESKQDESGMPNNRFLAERTGGTYSTLKVQPAELEDSGVYFCASSRRPLAGGLFFGPGTRLTVL.

The chain carries TRBV28 and TRBJ1-4, with no clear D. There are 14 residues in the CDR3. Trimming removed 11 bases at V and 1 base at J, with 14 bases between. The germline V gene encodes CDR1 MDHEN and CDR2 SYDVKM. CDR3 nucleotide sequence: TGTGCCGCCGCAGGCCTCCTAACTAATGAAAAACTGTTTTTT. Encoded protein: CAAAGLLTNEKLFF.

This chain links TRBV6-1 with TRBJ2-7; TRBD1 or TRBD2 may be the D gene (5 bases each). This CDR3 has 16 amino acids. Germline CDR1 MNHNS, CDR2 SASEGT. The ends were cut back, 4 bases at V and 0 bases at J, with 16 bases in the middle. CDR3 bases: TGTGCCAGCAGTGTCCCTGCCGGGACCTCCTCCTACGAGCAGTACTTC. Residues: CASSVPAGTSSYEQYF.

This rearrangement joins TRBV7-9 to TRBJ1-5; the D gene is possibly TRBD1 (5 bases). Trimming took off 2 bases at V and 0 bases at J, with 8 bases between the two ends. The CDR3 totals 15 residues. Germline V lookup: CDR1 SEHNR, CDR2 FQNEAQ (reference sequence). Here the CDR3 DNA reads TGTGCCAGCAGCTTACCAGGGAATAGCAATCAGCCCCAGCATTTT. Protein sequence: CASSLPGNSNQPQHF.

This sequence joins TRBV15 and TRBJ2-3; no definite D call. This CDR3 contains 13 residues. Germline-derived CDR1 and CDR2 are LNHNV and YYDKDF (reference sequence). Between the trimmed V and J ends, which lost 1 base and 2 bases, there was a span of 4 bases. For the CDR3, the DNA is TGTGCCACCAGCAGAGGGGCCACAGATACGCAGTATTTT. Translation gives CATSRGATDTQYF.

J is TRBJ1-1 and V is TRBV2; D gene unclear. Germline values: CDR1 SNHLY, CDR2 FYNNEI. V gave up 4 bases and J gave up 4 bases, with 19 bases separating them. The CDR3 spans 16 residues. The CDR3 spells CASSANPRAGGTEAFF. Here the CDR3 DNA reads TGTGCCAGCAGTGCCAACCCGCGTGCGGGAGGCACTGAAGCTTTCTTT.

The gene calls are TRBV7-2 and TRBJ1-6; D gene ambiguous. The germline V gene encodes CDR1 SGHTA and CDR2 FQGNSA. The V and J ends lost 2 bases and 7 bases respectively, with 12 bases between them. The CDR3 is 15 amino acids. The DNA of the CDR3 is TGTGCCAGCAGCTTAACGGTCACGCCGAATTCACCCCTCCACTTT. It specifies CASSLTVTPNSPLHF.

The chain has TRBV5-1 and TRBJ2-5; weak D call: TRBD1 (5 bases). From germline, CDR1 is SGHRS and CDR2 YFSETQ. The CDR3 is made up of 15 amino acids. V lost 0 bases to trimming and J lost 2 bases, with 11 bases between them. Written as DNA, the CDR3 is TGCGCCAGCAGCTTGGAAGGGGCATTTCAAGAGACCCAGTACTTC. Its translation: CASSLEGAFQETQYF.